The present entry profiles one T cell receptor (beta chain) with its context. Its specificity is unknown. TCRdb keeps only in-frame clones here, not all; method: immunoSEQ multiplex PCR. Altogether approximately 4,300 clones are present, roughly 89% being singletons, with the ten largest covering roughly 8.1%. The data stem from a study of T cells in lung cancer brain metastases. In the study overall: Most patients, about 90% of the roughly 20, got no therapy between primary and metastasis resection. Study results and limitations: Most clones were lesion-specific, with limited overlap between paired lesions (mean Morisita index 0.23).

J lost 1 base, V lost 2 bases, and 3 bases had no gene match. The CDR3 extends over 15 amino acids. Per germline, CDR1 SGHRS and CDR2 YFSETQ. The sample taken for sequencing was tumor tissue from the primary lung tumor. The sequence was obtained from a man aged 55 to 69 with non-small cell lung cancer. The chain uses TRBV5-1 and TRBJ2-3; 8 nucleotides align to TRBD2. CDR3 sequence (DNA): TGCGCCAGCAGCTTCTCTAGCGGGCGCACAGATACGCAGTATTTT. Its protein is CASSFSSGRTDTQYF. The full variable domain, its missing parts supplied by reference TRBV5-1 and TRBJ2-3, is KAGVTQTPRYLIKTRGQQVTLSCSPISGHRSVSWYQQTPGQGLQFLFEYFSETQRNKGNFPGRFSGRQFSNSRSEMNVSTLELGDSALYLCASSFSSGRTDTQYFGPGTRLTVL.